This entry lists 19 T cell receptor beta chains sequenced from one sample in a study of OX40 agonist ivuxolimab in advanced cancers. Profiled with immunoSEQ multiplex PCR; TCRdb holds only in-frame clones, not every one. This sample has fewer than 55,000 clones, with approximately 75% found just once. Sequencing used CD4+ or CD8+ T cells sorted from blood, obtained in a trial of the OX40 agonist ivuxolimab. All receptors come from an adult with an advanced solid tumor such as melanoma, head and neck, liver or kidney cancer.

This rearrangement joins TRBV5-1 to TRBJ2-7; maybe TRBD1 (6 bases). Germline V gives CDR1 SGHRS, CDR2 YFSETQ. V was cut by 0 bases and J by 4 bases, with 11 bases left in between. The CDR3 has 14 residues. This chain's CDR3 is CASSLGGQQYEQYF. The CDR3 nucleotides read TGCGCCAGCAGCTTGGGCGGACAGCAATACGAGCAGTACTTC.

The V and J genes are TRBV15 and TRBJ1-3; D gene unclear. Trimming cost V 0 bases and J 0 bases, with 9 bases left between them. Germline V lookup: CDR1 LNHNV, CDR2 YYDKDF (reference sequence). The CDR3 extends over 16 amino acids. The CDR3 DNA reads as TGTGCCACCAGCAGAGAAGTAGGATTCTCTGGAAACACCATATATTTT. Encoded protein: CATSREVGFSGNTIYF.

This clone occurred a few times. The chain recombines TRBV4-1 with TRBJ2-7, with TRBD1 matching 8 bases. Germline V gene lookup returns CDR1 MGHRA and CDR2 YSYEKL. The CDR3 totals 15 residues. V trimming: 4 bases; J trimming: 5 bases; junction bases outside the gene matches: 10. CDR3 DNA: TGCGCCAGCAGCCCCGCTCACAGGGGGTCCCACGAGCAGTACTTC. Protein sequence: CASSPAHRGSHEQYF.

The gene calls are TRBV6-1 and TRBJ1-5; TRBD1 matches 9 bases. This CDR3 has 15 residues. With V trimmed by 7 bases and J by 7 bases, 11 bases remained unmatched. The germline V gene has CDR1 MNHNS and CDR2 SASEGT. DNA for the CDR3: TGTGCCAGCAACGAGAGGGGGACAGGGATACAGCCCCAGCATTTT. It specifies CASNERGTGIQPQHF.

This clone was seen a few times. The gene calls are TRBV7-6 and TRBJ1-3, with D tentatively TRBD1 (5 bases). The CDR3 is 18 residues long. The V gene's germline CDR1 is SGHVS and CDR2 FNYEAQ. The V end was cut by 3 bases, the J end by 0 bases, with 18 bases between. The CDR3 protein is CASSLGPRTGSSGNTIYF. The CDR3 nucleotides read TGTGCCAGCAGCTTGGGGCCACGGACGGGGTCCTCTGGAAACACCATATATTTT.

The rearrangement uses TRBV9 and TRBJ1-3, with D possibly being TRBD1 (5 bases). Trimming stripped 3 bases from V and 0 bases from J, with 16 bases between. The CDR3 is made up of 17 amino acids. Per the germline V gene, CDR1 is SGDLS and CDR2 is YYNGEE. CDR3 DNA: TGTGCCAGCAGCGGACCCCGGGACGGGAGCTCTGGAAACACCATATATTTT. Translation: CASSGPRDGSSGNTIYF. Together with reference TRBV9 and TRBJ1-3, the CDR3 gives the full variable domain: DSGVTQTPKHLITATGQRVTLRCSPRSGDLSVYWYQQSLDQGLQFLIQYYNGEERAKGNILERFSAQQFPDLHSELNLSSLELGDSALYFCASSGPRDGSSGNTIYFGEGSWLTVV.

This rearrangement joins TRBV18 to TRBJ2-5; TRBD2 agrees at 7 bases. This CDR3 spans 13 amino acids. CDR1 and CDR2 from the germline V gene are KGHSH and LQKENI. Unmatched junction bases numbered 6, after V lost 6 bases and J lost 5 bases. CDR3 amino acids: CASSYFGRETQYF. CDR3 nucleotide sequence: TGTGCCAGCTCCTATTTCGGGAGGGAGACCCAGTACTTC.

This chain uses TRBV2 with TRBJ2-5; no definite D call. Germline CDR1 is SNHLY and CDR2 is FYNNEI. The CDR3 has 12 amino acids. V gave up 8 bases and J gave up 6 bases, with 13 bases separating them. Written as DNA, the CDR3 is TGTGCCAGCTCGTCCTCGGCCCAGACCCAGTACTTC. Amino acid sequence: CASSSSAQTQYF.

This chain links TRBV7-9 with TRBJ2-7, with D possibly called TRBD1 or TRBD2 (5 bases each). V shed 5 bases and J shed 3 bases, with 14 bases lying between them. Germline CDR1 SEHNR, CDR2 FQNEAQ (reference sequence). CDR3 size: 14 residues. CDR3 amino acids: CASSPRDVVYEQYF. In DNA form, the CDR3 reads TGTGCCAGCAGCCCCAGGGACGTAGTCTACGAGCAGTACTTC.

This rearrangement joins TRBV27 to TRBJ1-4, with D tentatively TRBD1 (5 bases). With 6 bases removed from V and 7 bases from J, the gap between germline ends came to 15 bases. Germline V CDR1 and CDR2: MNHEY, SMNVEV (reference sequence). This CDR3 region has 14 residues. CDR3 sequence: CASSVRRGGEKLFF. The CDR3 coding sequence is TGTGCCAGCAGCGTACGGAGGGGAGGTGAAAAACTGTTTTTT. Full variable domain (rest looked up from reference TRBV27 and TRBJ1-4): EAQVTQNPRYLITVTGKKLTVTCSQNMNHEYMSWYRQDPGLGLRQIYYSMNVEVTDKGDVPEGYKVSRKEKRNFPLILESPSPNQTSLYFCASSVRRGGEKLFFGSGTQLSVL.

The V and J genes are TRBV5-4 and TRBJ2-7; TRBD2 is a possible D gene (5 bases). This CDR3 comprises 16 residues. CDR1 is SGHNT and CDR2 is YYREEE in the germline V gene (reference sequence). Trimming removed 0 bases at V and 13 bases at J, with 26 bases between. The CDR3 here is CASSLGPQYAGEGNYF. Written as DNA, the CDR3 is TGTGCCAGCAGCTTGGGCCCCCAATATGCGGGCGAGGGTAATTACTTC.

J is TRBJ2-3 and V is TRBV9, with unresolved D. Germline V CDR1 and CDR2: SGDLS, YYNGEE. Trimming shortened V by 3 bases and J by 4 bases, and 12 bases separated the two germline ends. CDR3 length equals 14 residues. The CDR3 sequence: CASSASNLPDTQYF. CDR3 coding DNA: TGTGCCAGCAGCGCGTCAAACCTGCCAGATACGCAGTATTTT.

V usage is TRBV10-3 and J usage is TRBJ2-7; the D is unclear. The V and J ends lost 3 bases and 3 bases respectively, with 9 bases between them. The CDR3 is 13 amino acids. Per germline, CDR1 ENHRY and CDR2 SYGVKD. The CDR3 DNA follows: TGTGCCATCAGTGAAACTGGTCTCTACGAGCAGTACTTC. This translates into CAISETGLYEQYF.

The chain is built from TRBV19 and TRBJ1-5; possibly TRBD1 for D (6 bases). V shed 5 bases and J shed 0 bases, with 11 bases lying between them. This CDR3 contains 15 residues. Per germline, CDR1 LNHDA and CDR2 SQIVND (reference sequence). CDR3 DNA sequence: TGTGCCAGTAGTTCGGGGGACATTAGCAATCAGCCCCAGCATTTT. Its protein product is CASSSGDISNQPQHF.

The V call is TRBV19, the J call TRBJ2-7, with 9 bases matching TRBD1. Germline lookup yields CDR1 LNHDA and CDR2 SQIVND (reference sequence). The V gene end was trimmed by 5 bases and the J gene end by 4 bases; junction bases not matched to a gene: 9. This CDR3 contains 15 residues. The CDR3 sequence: CASSGPGQGTYEQYF. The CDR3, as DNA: TGTGCCAGTAGTGGACCGGGACAGGGTACATACGAGCAGTACTTC.

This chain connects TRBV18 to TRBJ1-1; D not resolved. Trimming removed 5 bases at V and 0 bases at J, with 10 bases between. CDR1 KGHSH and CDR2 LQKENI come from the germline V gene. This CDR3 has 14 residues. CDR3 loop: CASSLVGMNTEAFF. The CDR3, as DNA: TGTGCCAGCTCATTAGTAGGAATGAACACTGAAGCTTTCTTT. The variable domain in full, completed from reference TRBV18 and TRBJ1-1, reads NAGVMQNPRHLVRRRGQEARLRCSPMKGHSHVYWYRQLPEEGLKFMVYLQKENIIDESGMPKERFSAEFPKEGPSILRIQQVVRGDSAAYFCASSLVGMNTEAFFGQGTRLTVV.

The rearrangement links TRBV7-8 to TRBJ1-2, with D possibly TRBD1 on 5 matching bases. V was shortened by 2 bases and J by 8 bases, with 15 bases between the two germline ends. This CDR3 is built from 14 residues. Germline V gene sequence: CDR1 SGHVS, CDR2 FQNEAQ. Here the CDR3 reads CASSLRGDPGGYTF. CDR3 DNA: TGTGCCAGCAGCTTAAGAGGGGACCCGGGGGGCTACACCTTC. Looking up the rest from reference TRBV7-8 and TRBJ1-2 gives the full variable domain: GAGVSQSPRYKVAKRGQDVALRCDPISGHVSLFWYQQALGQGPEFLTYFQNEAQLDKSGLPSDRFFAERPEGSVSTLKIQRTQQEDSAVYLCASSLRGDPGGYTFGSGTRLTVV.

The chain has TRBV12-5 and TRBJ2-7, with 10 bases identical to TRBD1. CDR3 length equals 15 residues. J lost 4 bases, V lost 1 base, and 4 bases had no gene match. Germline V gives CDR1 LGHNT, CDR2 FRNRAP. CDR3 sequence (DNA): TGTGCTAGTGGTTTGGACACGGGACAGGGGTACGAGCAGTACTTC. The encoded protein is CASGLDTGQGYEQYF.

In DNA, the CDR3 is TGTGCCAGCAGCCTATCCGGCTATGGCTACACCTTC. It codes for CASSLSGYGYTF. The chain links TRBV6-1 to TRBJ1-2; D not certain. CDR1 is MNHNS, CDR2 SASEGT, per germline. CDR3 size: 12 residues. V lost 6 bases, J lost 4 bases, and 9 bases lay in between.